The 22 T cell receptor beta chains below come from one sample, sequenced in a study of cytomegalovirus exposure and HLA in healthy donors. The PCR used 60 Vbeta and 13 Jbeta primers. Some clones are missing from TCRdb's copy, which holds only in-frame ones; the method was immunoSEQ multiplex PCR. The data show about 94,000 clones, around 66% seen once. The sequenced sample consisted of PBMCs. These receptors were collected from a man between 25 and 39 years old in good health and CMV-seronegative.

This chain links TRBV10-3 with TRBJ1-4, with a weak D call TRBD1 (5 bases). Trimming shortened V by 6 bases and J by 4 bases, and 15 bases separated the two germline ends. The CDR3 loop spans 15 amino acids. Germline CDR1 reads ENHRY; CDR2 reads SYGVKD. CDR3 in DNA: TGTGCCATCAGCCTAGACAGAAATCATAATGAAAAACTGTTTTTT. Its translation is CAISLDRNHNEKLFF.

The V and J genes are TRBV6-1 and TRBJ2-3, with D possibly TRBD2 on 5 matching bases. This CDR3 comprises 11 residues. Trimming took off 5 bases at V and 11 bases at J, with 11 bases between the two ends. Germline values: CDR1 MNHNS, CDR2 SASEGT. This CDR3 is CASSKNREQYF. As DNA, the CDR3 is TGTGCCAGCAGTAAGAATCGGGAGCAGTATTTT.

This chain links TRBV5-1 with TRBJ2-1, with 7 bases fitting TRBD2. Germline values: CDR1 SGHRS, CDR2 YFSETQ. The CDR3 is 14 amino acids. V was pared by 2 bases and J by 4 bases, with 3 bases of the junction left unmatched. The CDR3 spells CASSFGGVYNEQFF. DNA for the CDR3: TGCGCCAGCAGCTTTGGGGGGGTTTACAATGAGCAGTTCTTC.

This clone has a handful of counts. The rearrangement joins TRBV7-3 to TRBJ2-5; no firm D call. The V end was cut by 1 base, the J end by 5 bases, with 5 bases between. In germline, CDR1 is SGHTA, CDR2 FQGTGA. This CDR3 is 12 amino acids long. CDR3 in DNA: TGTGCCAGCAGCTTAAGCGGCGAGACCCAGTACTTC. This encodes CASSLSGETQYF.

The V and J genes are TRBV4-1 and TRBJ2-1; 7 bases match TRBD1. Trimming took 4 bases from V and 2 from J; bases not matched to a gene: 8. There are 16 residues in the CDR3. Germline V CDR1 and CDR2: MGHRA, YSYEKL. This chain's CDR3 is CASSPRRQGTYNEQFF. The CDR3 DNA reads TGCGCCAGCAGCCCCCGCCGACAGGGCACCTACAATGAGCAGTTCTTC.

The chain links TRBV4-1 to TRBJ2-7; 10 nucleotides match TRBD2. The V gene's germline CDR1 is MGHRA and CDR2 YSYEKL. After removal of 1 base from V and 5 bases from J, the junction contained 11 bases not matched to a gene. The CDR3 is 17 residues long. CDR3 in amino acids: CASSQAGLAGVFNEQYF. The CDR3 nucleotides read TGCGCCAGCAGCCAAGCTGGTCTAGCGGGAGTTTTCAACGAGCAGTACTTC.

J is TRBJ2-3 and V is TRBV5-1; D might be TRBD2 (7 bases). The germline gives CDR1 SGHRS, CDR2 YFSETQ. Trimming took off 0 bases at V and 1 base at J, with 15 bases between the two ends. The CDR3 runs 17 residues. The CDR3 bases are TGCGCCAGCAGCTTGGAAGGTCGGGGGGCCGGCACAGATACGCAGTATTTT. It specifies CASSLEGRGAGTDTQYF.

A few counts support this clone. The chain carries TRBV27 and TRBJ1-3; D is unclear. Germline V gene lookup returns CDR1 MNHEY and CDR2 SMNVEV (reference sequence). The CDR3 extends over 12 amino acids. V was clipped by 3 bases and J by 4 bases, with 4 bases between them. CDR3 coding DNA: TGTGCCAGCAGTTTGGGCGGAAACACCATATATTTT. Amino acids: CASSLGGNTIYF.

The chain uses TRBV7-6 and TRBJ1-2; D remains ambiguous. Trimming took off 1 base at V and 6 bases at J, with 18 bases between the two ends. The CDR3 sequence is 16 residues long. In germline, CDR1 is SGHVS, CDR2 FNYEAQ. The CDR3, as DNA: TGTGCCAGCAGCTTAGAGGGAGGAGGGCGCAGAAATGGCTACACCTTC. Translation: CASSLEGGGRRNGYTF.

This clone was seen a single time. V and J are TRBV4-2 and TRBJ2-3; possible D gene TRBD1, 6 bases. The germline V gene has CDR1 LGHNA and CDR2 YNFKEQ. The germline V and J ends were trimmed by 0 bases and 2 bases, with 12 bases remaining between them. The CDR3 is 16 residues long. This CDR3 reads CASSQDEGTNTDTQYF. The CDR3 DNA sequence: TGTGCCAGCAGCCAAGATGAGGGGACAAACACAGATACGCAGTATTTT.

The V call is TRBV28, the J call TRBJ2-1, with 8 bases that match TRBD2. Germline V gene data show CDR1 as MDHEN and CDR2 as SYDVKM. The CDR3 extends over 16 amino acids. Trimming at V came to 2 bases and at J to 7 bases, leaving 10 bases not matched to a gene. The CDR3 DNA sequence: TGTGCCAGCAGTTTACTTCAGCGGGAGCGGGGTAATGAGCAGTTCTTC. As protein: CASSLLQRERGNEQFF.

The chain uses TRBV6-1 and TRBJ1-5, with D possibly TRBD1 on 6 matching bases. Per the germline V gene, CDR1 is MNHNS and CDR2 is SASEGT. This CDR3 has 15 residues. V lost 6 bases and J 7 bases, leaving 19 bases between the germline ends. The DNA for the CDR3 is TGTGCCAGCAGCATACAGGGTACTATCTTCCAGCCCCAGCATTTT. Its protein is CASSIQGTIFQPQHF.

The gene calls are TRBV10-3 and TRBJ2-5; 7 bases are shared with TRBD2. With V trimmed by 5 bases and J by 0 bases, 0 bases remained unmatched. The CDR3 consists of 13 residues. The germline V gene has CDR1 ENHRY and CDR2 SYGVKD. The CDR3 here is CAISSGDQETQYF. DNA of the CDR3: TGTGCCATCAGTAGCGGGGACCAAGAGACCCAGTACTTC.

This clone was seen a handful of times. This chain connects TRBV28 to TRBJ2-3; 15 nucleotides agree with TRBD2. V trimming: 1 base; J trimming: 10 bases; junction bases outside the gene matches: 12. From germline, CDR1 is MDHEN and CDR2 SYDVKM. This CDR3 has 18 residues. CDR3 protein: CASSLLWTSGREGIPQYF. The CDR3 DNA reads TGTGCCAGCAGTTTATTATGGACTAGCGGGAGGGAGGGAATACCGCAGTATTTT. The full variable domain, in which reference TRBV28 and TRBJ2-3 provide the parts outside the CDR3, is DVKVTQSSRYLVKRTGEKVFLECVQDMDHENMFWYRQDPGLGLRLIYFSYDVKMKEKGDIPEGYSVSREKKERFSLILESASTNQTSMYLCASSLLWTSGREGIPQYFGPGTRLTVL.

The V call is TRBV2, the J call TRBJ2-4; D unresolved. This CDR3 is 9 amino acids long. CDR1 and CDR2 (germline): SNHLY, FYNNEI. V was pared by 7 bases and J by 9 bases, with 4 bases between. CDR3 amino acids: CASISIQYF. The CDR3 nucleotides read TGTGCCAGCATCAGCATTCAGTACTTC.

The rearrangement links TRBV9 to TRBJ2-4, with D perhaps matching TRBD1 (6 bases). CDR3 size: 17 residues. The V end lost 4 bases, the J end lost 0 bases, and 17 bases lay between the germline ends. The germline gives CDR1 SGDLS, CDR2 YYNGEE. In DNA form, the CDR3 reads TGTGCCAGCAGCCCCTCAGGGGCGAAACTAGCCAAAAACATTCAGTACTTC. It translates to CASSPSGAKLAKNIQYF.

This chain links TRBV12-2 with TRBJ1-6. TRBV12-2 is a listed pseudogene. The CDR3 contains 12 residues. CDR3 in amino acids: CASRLGRSPLHF. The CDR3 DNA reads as TGTGCAAGTCGCTTAGGGAGATCACCCCTCCACTTT.

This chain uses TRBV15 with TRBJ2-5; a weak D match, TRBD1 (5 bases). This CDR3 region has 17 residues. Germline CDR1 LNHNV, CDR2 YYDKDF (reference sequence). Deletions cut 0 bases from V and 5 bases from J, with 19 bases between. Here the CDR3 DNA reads TGTGCCACCAGCAGAGATCTCATTCGAAGATGGGGCGAGACCCAGTACTTC. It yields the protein CATSRDLIRRWGETQYF.

This CDR3 reads CASSLLAGESKTQYF. In DNA, the CDR3 is TGTGCCAGCAGCTTACTAGCGGGAGAATCGAAGACCCAGTACTTC. This chain joins TRBV7-8 and TRBJ2-5; 10 positions agree with TRBD2. V shed 2 bases and J 6 bases; nucleotides not matched to a gene: 6. The V gene's germline CDR1 is SGHVS and CDR2 FQNEAQ. The CDR3 spans 15 residues. Based on the CDR3 plus reference TRBV7-8 and TRBJ2-5, the full variable domain is GAGVSQSPRYKVAKRGQDVALRCDPISGHVSLFWYQQALGQGPEFLTYFQNEAQLDKSGLPSDRFFAERPEGSVSTLKIQRTQQEDSAVYLCASSLLAGESKTQYFGPGTRLLVL.

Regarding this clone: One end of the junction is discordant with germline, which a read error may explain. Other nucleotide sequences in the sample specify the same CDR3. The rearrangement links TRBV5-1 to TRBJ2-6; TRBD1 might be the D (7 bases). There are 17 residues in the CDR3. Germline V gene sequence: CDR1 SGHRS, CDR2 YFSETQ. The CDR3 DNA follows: TGTGCCAGCAATGCTGGAGGGGGCCTCCCTGGGGCCAACGTCCTGACTTTC. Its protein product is CASNAGGGLPGANVLTF.

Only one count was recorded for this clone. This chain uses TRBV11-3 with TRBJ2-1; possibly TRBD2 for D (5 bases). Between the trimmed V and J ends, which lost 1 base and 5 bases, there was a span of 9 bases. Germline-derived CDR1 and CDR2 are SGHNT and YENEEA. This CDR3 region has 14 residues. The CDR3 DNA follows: TGTGCCAGCAGCTTAGGGCGGGTAAACAATGAGCAGTTCTTC. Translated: CASSLGRVNNEQFF.

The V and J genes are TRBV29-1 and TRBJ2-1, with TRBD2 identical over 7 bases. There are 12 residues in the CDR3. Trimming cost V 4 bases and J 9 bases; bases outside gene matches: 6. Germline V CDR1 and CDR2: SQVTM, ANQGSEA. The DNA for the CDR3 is TGCAGCGTTGGGGGGGACTACTCTGAGCAGTTCTTC. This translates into CSVGGDYSEQFF.